These T cell receptor beta chains were read from a single sample in a study of T-cell memory formation after mild COVID-19. MiXCR was run by TCRdb on the 5' RACE reads, yielding one entry per CDR3 protein. The table has some 250,000 distinct CDR3 sequences, more than 15% seen once. The specimen sequenced was PBMCs or a T cell subset sorted from them (not recorded which). The receptors were sampled from a man in his late teens or twenties who had mild COVID-19 (a few samples of this study predate the infection). Cell type and time point are not known. Both conserved end residues are part of each CDR3.

>TRBJ1-2|TRBV5-1
CASSNGQGGYGYTF
>TRBJ2-5|TRBV6-5
CASSYWSPDEETQYF
>TRBJ1-1|TRBV6-5
CASSFQSGDTEAFF
>TRBJ2-5|TRBV10-3
CAISDPRGIETQYF
>TRBJ1-6|TRBV7-2
CASSESGQGTSPLHF
>TRBJ2-5|TRBV7-2
CASSPWTTRGETQYF
>TRBJ2-5|TRBV9
CASSGWGLARETQYF
>TRBJ2-1|TRBV9
CASSVAGGFDEQFF
>TRBJ2-5|TRBV5-1
CASSRGNSGGMETQYF
>TRBJ1-1|TRBV20-1
CSARASLGAFF
>TRBJ1-2|TRBV6-5
CASSYNRAGGYTF
>TRBJ1-2|TRBV7-2
CASSPPVARSYGYTF
>TRBJ1-2|TRBV5-6
CASSLAPDYNYGYTF
>TRBJ1-3|TRBV29-1
CSVQRRDREYTIYF
>TRBJ2-3|TRBV6-1
CASSRVAQGGTYTQYF
>TRBJ2-7|TRBV9
CASSETTSPYEQYF
>TRBJ2-5|TRBV6-6
CASSYPQRRGETQYF
>TRBJ2-5|TRBV9
CASSDDGHETQYF
>TRBJ1-1|TRBV5-1
CASSEDAEAFF
>TRBJ2-5|TRBV5-5
CASSATTGSRETQYF
>TRBJ2-3|TRBV6-2/TRBV6-3
CASSPLEKSTDTQYF
>TRBJ1-4|TRBV5-1
CASSPTGSGNEKLFF
>TRBJ2-7|TRBV20-1
CSVSAGGLSEQYF
>TRBJ1-2|TRBV19
CATTSGPRGNGYTF
>TRBJ2-3|TRBV20-1
CSAREGGDTQYF
>TRBJ2-4|TRBV10-3
CAISGGGIAKNIQYF
>TRBJ1-6|TRBV10-3
CAISAQYNSPLHF
>TRBJ1-6|TRBV4-3
CASSQERRSSLHF
>TRBJ2-7|TRBV29-1
CSVVSRGTYEQYF
>TRBJ2-1|TRBV9
CASSVAPGTSGPPRRNEQFF
>TRBJ2-1|TRBV3-1
CASSQGTAGYNEQFF
>TRBJ1-2|TRBV4-1
CASSQLQGVGGYTF
>TRBJ1-1|TRBV27
CASSLPQGAPPEAFF
>TRBJ2-4|TRBV7-3
CASSEDSLQAKNIQYF
>TRBJ2-3|TRBV14
CASSQDLIGRNRDTQYF
>TRBJ2-3|TRBV2
CASRGEADTQYF
>TRBJ2-2|TRBV27
CASRGLRDTGELFF